These 18 T cell receptor beta chains were all obtained from the same sample, sequenced in a study of blood T cell repertoires in COVID-19. Sequencing used immunoSEQ multiplex PCR; TCRdb keeps in-frame clones, though not all of them. The sample holds about 310,000 clones, about 90% seen once. Sequences were obtained from peripheral blood. All receptors derive from a woman between 45 and 65 years old who had recovered from COVID-19.

The V gene is TRBV4-1, the J gene TRBJ1-2; the match to TRBD1 covers 8 bases. Germline CDR1 reads MGHRA; CDR2 reads YSYEKL. The CDR3 is 14 residues long. V lost 3 bases to trimming and J lost 8 bases; unmatched junction nucleotides: 8. CDR3: CASSHPTGVSGYTF. The CDR3 region has the DNA TGCGCCAGCAGCCATCCGACAGGGGTAAGCGGCTACACCTTC.

V and J are TRBV6-2 or TRBV6-3 and TRBJ2-3; 7 nucleotides align to TRBD2. Germline values: CDR1 MNHEY, CDR2 SVGEGT. After removal of 0 bases from V and 2 bases from J, the junction contained 14 bases not matched to a gene. The CDR3 sequence is 19 residues long. The CDR3 region has the DNA TGTGCCAGCAGTTACTCGTTTGCCCCTCTAGCGGAGGTCACAGATACGCAGTATTTT. Its translation: CASSYSFAPLAEVTDTQYF.

V gene TRBV5-5 combines with J gene TRBJ1-2; 7 bases map to TRBD1. CDR1 SGHKS and CDR2 YYEKEE come from the germline V gene (reference sequence). Trimming took 3 bases from V and 7 from J; bases not matched to a gene: 12. The CDR3 is 15 residues long. CDR3 sequence: CASSSPGGLSGGYTF. In nucleotides, the CDR3 is TGTGCCAGCAGCTCACCAGGGGGACTCAGCGGTGGCTACACCTTC.

The chain links TRBV7-2 to TRBJ1-1; 10 nucleotides align to TRBD1. The CDR3 sequence is 14 residues long. The ends lost 5 bases at V and 7 bases at J; junction bases unmatched: 7. Germline V gene lookup returns CDR1 SGHTA and CDR2 FQGNSA. CDR3 region: CASSLTGGANEAFF. CDR3 in DNA: TGTGCCAGCAGCCTGACAGGGGGCGCCAATGAAGCTTTCTTT.

The sample holds one count of this clone. This rearrangement joins TRBV12-3 or TRBV12-4 to TRBJ1-2; the D is unclear. Trimming took off 3 bases at V and 2 bases at J, with 7 bases between the two ends. The CDR3 loop spans 13 amino acids. Here the CDR3 reads CASSFARNYGYTF. As DNA, the CDR3 is TGTGCCAGCAGTTTTGCCAGAAACTATGGCTACACCTTC.

The gene calls are TRBV12-3 or TRBV12-4 and TRBJ1-2; 8 bases fit TRBD1. This CDR3 is built from 13 residues. J was trimmed by 6 bases and V by 6 bases; bases with no gene match: 6. The CDR3: CASRRRQGNGYTF. The CDR3 nucleotides read TGTGCCAGCAGACGCAGACAGGGGAATGGCTACACCTTC.

The chain is built from TRBV30 and TRBJ1-1; D remains ambiguous. The CDR3 is made up of 16 amino acids. The germline V gene has CDR1 GTSNPN and CDR2 SVGIG (reference sequence). Trimming removed 3 bases from V and 1 base from J, with 18 bases in between. The chain's CDR3 is CAWSPYLRLKNTEAFF. The CDR3 DNA reads as TGTGCCTGGAGCCCTTATCTCCGACTTAAGAACACTGAAGCTTTCTTT.

The CDR3 region has the DNA TGTGCCTGGAGTGTCGGGGGGCCCTACTATGGCTACACCTTC. Encoded protein: CAWSVGGPYYGYTF. This chain uses TRBV30 with TRBJ1-2; D might be TRBD1 (6 bases). This CDR3 contains 14 residues. Germline loops: CDR1 GTSNPN, CDR2 SVGIG (reference sequence). The V end lost 0 bases, the J end lost 3 bases, and 11 bases lay between the germline ends.

V gene TRBV7-9 combines with J gene TRBJ1-3; tentative D call: TRBD1 (6 bases). Trimming stripped 4 bases from V and 9 bases from J, with 10 bases between. The CDR3 runs to 12 residues. CDR1 SEHNR and CDR2 FQNEAQ come from the germline V gene (reference sequence). The CDR3 region is CASSYRDTTIYF. CDR3 bases: TGTGCCAGCAGCTACAGGGACACCACCATATATTTT.

The rearrangement links TRBV7-9 to TRBJ2-2, with 7 nucleotides matching TRBD1. This CDR3 contains 13 residues. V was pared by 5 bases and J by 5 bases, with 2 bases of the junction left unmatched. The V gene's germline CDR1 is SEHNR and CDR2 FQNEAQ (reference sequence). This chain's CDR3 is CASSPTGTGELFF. The CDR3 region has the DNA TGTGCCAGCAGCCCGACAGGGACCGGGGAGCTGTTTTTT.

J is TRBJ2-5 and V is TRBV24-1; 7 nucleotides agree with TRBD1. V was pared by 4 bases and J by 4 bases, with 8 bases of the junction left unmatched. Germline CDR1 is KGHDR and CDR2 is SFDVKD. CDR3 size: 15 residues. CDR3: CATSDPDRSGETQYF. As DNA, the CDR3 is TGTGCCACCAGTGACCCGGACAGGTCTGGAGAGACCCAGTACTTC.

This chain connects TRBV27 to TRBJ1-1; TRBD1 agrees at 7 bases. Trimming removed 7 bases from V and 0 bases from J; junction bases left unmatched: 5. The CDR3 spans 14 residues. CDR1 and CDR2 (germline): MNHEY, SMNVEV (reference sequence). The CDR3 nucleotides are TGTGCCAGCACTCCGGGACAGTTGAACACTGAAGCTTTCTTT. Translating gives CASTPGQLNTEAFF.

The chain joins TRBV11-2 to TRBJ1-2; the D gene is possibly TRBD1 (5 bases). The germline V gene encodes CDR1 SGHAT and CDR2 FQNNGV. The V end lost 2 bases, the J end lost 0 bases, and 7 bases lay between the germline ends. CDR3 length: 14 residues. CDR3 loop: CASSLQGSNYGYTF. CDR3 coding DNA: TGTGCCAGCAGCTTACAGGGATCTAACTATGGCTACACCTTC.

The V gene is TRBV19, the J gene TRBJ2-2; 10 bases are shared with TRBD1. The J segment lost 5 bases and the V segment lost 5 bases, leaving 11 bases of the junction unmatched. The CDR3 runs 17 residues. Germline V gene data show CDR1 as LNHDA and CDR2 as SQIVND (reference sequence). The CDR3 spells CASSGPRDRGDTGELFF. The CDR3 nucleotides are TGTGCCAGTAGTGGACCCCGGGACAGGGGCGATACCGGGGAGCTGTTTTTT.

V gene TRBV19 combines with J gene TRBJ2-5; D gene uncertain. CDR3 size: 15 residues. Looked up from germline, CDR1 is LNHDA and CDR2 is SQIVND (reference sequence). V was clipped by 3 bases and J by 4 bases, with 15 bases between them. The CDR3 here is CASSIRPGSRETQYF. CDR3 nucleotide sequence: TGTGCCAGTAGTATTCGCCCGGGTTCGAGAGAGACCCAGTACTTC.

CDR3 in DNA: TGCGCCAGCAGCCAGGAAGGGTCGGGACAGAACTATGGCTACACCTTC. Protein product: CASSQEGSGQNYGYTF. The chain couples TRBV4-3 to TRBJ1-2, with TRBD1 matching over 7 bases. Germline V lookup: CDR1 LGHNA, CDR2 YSLEER. The J segment lost 2 bases and the V segment lost 3 bases, leaving 9 bases of the junction unmatched. The CDR3 loop spans 16 amino acids.

This chain links TRBV10-3 with TRBJ2-7, with D possibly matching TRBD2 (7 bases). Trimming pared 5 bases from V and 3 bases from J, leaving 17 bases between. The germline V gene encodes CDR1 ENHRY and CDR2 SYGVKD. CDR3 size: 15 residues. CDR3 sequence: CAISFQGTNNYEQYF. The CDR3 nucleotides are TGTGCCATCAGTTTCCAGGGGACTAACAACTACGAGCAGTACTTC.

Remarks on this clone: An end of the junction differs from the germline gene, which may be a read error. The chain has TRBV15 and TRBJ1-2, with a tentative D call TRBD1 (5 bases). The CDR3 loop spans 12 amino acids. Germline values: CDR1 LNHNV, CDR2 YYDKDF (reference sequence). CDR3: CATSSWGDGCTF. CDR3 DNA sequence: TGTGCCACCAGCTCTTGGGGGGATGGCTGCACCTTC.